This T cell receptor (beta chain) was sequenced during a study of blood T cell repertoires in COVID-19. Background on the study: Samples representing acute and convalescent COVID-19 were sourced from the United States, Italy and Spain.

Per germline, CDR1 MGHRA and CDR2 YSYEKL. The CDR3 consists of 17 residues. Trimming took 1 base from V and 0 from J, leaving 13 bases between them. In the original workflow: Reference gene primer amplification in the assay estimated nucleated cell counts. Profiling relied on immunoSEQ multiplex PCR, and the TCRdb table lists in-frame clones only, not all of them. Clone size and V and J calls were adopted from that table, with D and trimming inferred from the DNA. The table includes fewer than 350,000 clones, around 90% detected once. Source material: PBMCs or T cells enriched from blood (not recorded which). The chain recombines TRBV4-1 with TRBJ1-5; D is undetermined. This receptor was obtained from a woman under 30 with acute COVID-19. CDR3 amino acids: CASSQGPAANSNQPQHF. DNA for the CDR3: TGCGCCAGCAGCCAAGGCCCCGCGGCCAATAGCAATCAGCCCCAGCATTTT.